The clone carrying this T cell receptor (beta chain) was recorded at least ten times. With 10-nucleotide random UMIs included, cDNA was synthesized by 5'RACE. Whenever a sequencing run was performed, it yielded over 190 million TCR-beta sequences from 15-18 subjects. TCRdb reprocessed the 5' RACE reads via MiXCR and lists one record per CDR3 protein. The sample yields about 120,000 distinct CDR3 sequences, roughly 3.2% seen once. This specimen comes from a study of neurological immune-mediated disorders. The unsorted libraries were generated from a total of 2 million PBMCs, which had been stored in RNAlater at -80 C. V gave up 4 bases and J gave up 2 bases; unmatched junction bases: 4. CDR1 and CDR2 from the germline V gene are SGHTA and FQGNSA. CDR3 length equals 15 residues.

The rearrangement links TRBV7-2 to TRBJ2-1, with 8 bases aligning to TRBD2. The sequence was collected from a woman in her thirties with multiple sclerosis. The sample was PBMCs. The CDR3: CASSSGTRAYNEQFF. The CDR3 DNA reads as TGTGCCAGCAGCTCCGGGACTAGAGCCTACAATGAGCAGTTCTTC.